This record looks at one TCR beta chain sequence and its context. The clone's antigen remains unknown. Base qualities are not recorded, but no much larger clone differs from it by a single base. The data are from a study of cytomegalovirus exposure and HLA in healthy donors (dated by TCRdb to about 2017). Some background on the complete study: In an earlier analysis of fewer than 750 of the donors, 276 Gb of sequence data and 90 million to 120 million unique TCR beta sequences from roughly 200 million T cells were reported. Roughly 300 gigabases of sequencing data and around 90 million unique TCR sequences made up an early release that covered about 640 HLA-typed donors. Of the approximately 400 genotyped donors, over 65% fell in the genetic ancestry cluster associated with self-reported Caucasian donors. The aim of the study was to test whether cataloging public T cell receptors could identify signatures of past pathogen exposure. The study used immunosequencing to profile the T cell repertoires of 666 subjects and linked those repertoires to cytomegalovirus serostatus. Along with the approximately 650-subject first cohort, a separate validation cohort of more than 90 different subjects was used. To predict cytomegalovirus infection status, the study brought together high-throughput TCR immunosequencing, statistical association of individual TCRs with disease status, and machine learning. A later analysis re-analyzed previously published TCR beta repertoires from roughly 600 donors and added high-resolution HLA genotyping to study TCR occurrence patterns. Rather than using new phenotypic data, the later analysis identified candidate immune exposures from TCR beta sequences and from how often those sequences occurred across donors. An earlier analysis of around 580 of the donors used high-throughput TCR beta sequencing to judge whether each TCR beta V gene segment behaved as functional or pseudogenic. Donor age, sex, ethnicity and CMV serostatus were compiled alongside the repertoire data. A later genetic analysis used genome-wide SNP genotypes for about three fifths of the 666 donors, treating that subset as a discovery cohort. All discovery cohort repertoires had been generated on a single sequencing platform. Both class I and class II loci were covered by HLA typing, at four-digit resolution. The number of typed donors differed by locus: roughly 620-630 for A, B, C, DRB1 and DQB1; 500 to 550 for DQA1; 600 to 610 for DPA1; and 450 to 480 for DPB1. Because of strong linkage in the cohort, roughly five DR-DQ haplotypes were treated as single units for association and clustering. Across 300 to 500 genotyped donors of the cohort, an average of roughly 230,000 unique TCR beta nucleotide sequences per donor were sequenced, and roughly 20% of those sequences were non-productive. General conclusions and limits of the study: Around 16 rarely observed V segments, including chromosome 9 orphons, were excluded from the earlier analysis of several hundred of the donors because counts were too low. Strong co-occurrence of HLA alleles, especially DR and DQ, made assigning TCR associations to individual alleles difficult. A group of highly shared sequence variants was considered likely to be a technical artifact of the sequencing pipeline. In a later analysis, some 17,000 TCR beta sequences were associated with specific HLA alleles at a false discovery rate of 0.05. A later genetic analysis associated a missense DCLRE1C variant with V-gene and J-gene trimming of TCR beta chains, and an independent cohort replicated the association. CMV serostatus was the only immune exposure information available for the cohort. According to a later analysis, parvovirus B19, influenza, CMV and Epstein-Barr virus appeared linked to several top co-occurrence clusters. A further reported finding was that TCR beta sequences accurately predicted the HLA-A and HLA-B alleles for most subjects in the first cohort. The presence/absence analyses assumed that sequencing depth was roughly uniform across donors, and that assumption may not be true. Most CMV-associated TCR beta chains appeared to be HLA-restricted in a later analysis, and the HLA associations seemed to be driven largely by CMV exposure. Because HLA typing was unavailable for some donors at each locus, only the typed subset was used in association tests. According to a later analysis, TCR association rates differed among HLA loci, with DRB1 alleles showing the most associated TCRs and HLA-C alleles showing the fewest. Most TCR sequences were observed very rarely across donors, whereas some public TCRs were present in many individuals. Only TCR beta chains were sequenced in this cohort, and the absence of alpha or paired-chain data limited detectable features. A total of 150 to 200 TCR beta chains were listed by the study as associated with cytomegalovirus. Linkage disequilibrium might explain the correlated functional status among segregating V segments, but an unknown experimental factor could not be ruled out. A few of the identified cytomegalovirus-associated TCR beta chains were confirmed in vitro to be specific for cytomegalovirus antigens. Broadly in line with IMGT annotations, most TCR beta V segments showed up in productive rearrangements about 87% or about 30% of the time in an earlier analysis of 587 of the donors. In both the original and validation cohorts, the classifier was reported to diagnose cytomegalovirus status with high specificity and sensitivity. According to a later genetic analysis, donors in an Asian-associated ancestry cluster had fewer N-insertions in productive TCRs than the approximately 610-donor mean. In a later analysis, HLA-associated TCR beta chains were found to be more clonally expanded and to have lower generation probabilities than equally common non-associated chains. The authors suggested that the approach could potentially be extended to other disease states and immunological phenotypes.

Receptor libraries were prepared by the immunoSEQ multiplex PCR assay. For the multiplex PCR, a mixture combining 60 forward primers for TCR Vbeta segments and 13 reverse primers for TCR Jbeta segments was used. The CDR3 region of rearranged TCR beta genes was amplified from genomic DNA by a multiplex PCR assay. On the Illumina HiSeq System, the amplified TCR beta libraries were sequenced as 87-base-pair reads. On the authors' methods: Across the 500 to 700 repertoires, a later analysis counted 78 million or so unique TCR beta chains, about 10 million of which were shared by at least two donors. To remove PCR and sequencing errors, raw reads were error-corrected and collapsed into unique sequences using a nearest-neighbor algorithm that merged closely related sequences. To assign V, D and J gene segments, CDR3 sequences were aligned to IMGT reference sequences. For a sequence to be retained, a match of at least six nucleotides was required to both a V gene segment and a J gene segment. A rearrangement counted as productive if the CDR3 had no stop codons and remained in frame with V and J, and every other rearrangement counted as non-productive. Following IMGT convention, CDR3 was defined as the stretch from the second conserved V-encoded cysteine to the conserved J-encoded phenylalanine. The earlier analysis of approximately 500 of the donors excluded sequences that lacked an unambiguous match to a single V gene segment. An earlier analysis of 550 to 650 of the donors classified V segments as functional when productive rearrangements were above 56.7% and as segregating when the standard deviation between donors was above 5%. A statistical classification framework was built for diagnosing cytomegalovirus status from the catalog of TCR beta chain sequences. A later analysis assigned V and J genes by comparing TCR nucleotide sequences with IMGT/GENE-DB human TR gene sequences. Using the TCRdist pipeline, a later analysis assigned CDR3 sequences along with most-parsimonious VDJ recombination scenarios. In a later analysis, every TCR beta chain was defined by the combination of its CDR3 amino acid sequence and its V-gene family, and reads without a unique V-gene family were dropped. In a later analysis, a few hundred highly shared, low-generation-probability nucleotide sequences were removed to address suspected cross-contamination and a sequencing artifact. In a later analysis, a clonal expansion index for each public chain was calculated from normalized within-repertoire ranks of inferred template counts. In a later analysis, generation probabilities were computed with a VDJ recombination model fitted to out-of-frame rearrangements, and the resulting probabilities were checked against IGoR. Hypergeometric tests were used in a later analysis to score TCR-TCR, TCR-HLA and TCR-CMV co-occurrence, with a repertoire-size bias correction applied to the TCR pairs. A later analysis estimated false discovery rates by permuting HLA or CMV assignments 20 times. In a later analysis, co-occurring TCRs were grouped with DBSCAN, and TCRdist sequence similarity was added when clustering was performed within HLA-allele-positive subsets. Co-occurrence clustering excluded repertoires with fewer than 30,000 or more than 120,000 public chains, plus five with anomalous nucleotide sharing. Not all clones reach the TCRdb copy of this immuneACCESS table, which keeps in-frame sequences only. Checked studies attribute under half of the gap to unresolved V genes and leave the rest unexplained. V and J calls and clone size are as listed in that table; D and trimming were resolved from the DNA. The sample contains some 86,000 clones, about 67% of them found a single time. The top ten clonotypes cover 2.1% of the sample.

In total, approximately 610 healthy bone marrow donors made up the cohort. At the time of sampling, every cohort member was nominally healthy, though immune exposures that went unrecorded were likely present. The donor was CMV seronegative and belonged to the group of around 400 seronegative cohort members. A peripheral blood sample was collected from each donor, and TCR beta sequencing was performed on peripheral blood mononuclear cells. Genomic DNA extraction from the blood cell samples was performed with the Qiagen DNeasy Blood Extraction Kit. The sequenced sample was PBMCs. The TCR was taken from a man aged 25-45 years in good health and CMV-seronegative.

The CDR3 reads as follows: CASSLESDNSPLHF. At the DNA level, the sequence is TGTGCCAGCAGCTTGGAATCCGATAATTCACCCCTCCACTTT. Recombination joined TRBV5-4 with TRBJ1-6; the D gene cannot be named for sure. The CDR1 and CDR2 encoded by the germline V gene (reference sequence) are SGHNT and YYREEE. The CDR3 goes from the cysteine to the phenylalanine over 14 residues. The CDR3 DNA has 42 bases and is translated from base 1. Deletion took 0 bases off V and 5 bases off J, with a span of 6 bases between the germline ends.